These 15 T cell receptor beta chains were sequenced from one sample in a study of T cells in Graves' hyperthyroidism and ophthalmopathy. Amplification yielded TCR beta CDR3 regions, with RNA transcripts as the source. The HTBI primer set drove a first-round RT-PCR of the TCR CDR3. Via MiXCR, TCRdb re-called the multiplex PCR reads, giving one row per CDR3 protein. The sample includes 490,000 or so distinct CDR3 sequences, less than 25% of them seen just once. The sequenced material came from blood. The receptors come from a woman in her 70s with Graves' ophthalmopathy.

Many counts were recorded for this clonotype. The chain carries TRBV12-3 or TRBV12-4 and TRBJ2-1; 9 bases match TRBD2. V dropped 6 bases and J dropped 9; count of bases not matched to a gene: 12. The length of the CDR3 is 15 residues. The CDR3 region is CASSPLEAGGSEQFF. The DNA of the CDR3 is TGTGCCAGCAGCCCGCTCGAGGCGGGAGGGAGTGAGCAGTTCTTC.

This chain uses TRBV10-3 with TRBJ2-2, with D perhaps matching TRBD2 (5 bases). This CDR3 has 14 residues. Germline lookup yields CDR1 ENHRY and CDR2 SYGVKD. V was clipped by 11 bases and J by 0 bases, with 13 bases between them. The CDR3 sequence: CACLRTPNTGELFF. Written as DNA, the CDR3 is TGTGCCTGCCTGCGGACTCCGAACACCGGGGAGCTGTTTTTT.

In this sample, this clonotype turned up a few times. The chain has TRBV7-8 and TRBJ2-2; D unresolved. The CDR3 is made up of 19 amino acids. Germline loops: CDR1 SGHVS, CDR2 FQNEAQ. The V and J ends lost 5 bases and 0 bases respectively, with 22 bases between them. This CDR3 reads CASSRGRTLPLANTGELFF. As DNA, the CDR3 is TGTGCCAGCAGCCGAGGACGGACCTTACCCCTCGCGAACACCGGGGAGCTGTTTTTT.

This clonotype was found a few times. The gene calls are TRBV12-5 and TRBJ1-3, with TRBD1 matching over 8 bases. Germline V gene sequence: CDR1 LGHNT, CDR2 FRNRAP. Germline trimming cut 1 base from V and 4 bases from J; bases unmatched to any gene: 9. There are 17 residues in the CDR3. The CDR3 bases are TGTGCTAGTGGTTTGGACCCCACAGGGGGTGGAGGAAACACCATATATTTT. Translation gives CASGLDPTGGGGNTIYF.

This rearrangement joins TRBV9 to TRBJ2-7; no clear D. V was cut by 0 bases and J by 6 bases, with 10 bases left in between. The CDR3 is 13 residues long. CDR1 and CDR2 (germline): SGDLS, YYNGEE. The CDR3 nucleotides read TGTGCCAGCAGCGTAGCTCTTGGGTGCGAGCAGTACTTC. Protein: CASSVALGCEQYF.

This clonotype was seen a handful of times. The chain recombines TRBV20-1 with TRBJ2-3; TRBD1 aligns across 7 bases. V lost 7 bases, J lost 1 base, and 14 bases stayed unmatched. CDR3 size: 16 residues. Germline CDR1 DFQATT, CDR2 SNEGSKA (reference sequence). The CDR3 DNA reads as TGCAGTGGGGGGTCAGGATCCGGGACAGGCACAGATACGCAGTATTTT. Translating it yields CSGGSGSGTGTDTQYF.

In regard to this clonotype: One base away lies a much larger clone, so this may be a sequencing read error. This chain joins TRBV3-1 and TRBJ1-2, with TRBD1 as a possible D gene (5 bases). The CDR3 spans 16 residues. The germline CDR1 and CDR2 sequences are LGHDT and YNNKEL (reference sequence). V lost 4 bases and J 8 bases, leaving 23 bases between the germline ends. The CDR3 reads CASSRERAGTPTGYTF. The CDR3 DNA follows: TGTGCCAGCAGCCGAGAACGAGCCGGGACCCCGACAGGCTACACCTTC.

The J gene is TRBJ2-1, the V gene TRBV28; D perhaps matches TRBD1 (6 bases). The CDR3 sequence is 15 residues long. CDR1 is MDHEN and CDR2 is SYDVKM in the germline V gene. Trimming left V 6 bases short and J 4 bases short, with 16 bases between. The CDR3 loop reads CASSYSLGQYNEQFF. The CDR3 DNA reads TGTGCCAGCAGCTACTCCCTCGGACAGTACAATGAGCAGTTCTTC.

The CDR3 sequence is CATSDSPNEQFF. In DNA form, the CDR3 reads TGTGCCACCAGTGATTCGCCCAATGAGCAGTTCTTC. The chain uses TRBV24-1 and TRBJ2-1; D ambiguous. V lost 2 bases and J lost 6, with 4 bases in between. In germline, CDR1 is KGHDR, CDR2 SFDVKD. There are 12 residues in the CDR3.

This clonotype was counted between two and nine times. This chain joins TRBV20-1 and TRBJ2-5; no reliable D call. From germline, CDR1 is DFQATT and CDR2 SNEGSKA (reference sequence). V was pared by 0 bases and J by 14 bases, with 16 bases between. The CDR3 runs 12 residues. The DNA for the CDR3 is TGCAGTGCTAGAGATGGTGGGAACTCCATATACTTC. Amino acid sequence: CSARDGGNSIYF.

This clonotype showed up just a few times. V and J are TRBV3-1 and TRBJ2-2; weak D call: TRBD1 (6 bases). Germline CDR1 LGHDT, CDR2 YNNKEL (reference sequence). The CDR3 is made up of 13 amino acids. V lost 2 bases and J lost 6, with 7 bases in between. CDR3 bases: TGTGCCAGCAGCCAACACAGGGCCGGGGAGCTGTTTTTT. Translated: CASSQHRAGELFF.

J is TRBJ2-1 and V is TRBV5-5; 12 bases agree with TRBD2. With 3 bases clipped from V and 7 bases from J, the junction kept 5 bases outside the gene matches. The CDR3 loop spans 15 amino acids. Germline V CDR1 and CDR2: SGHKS, YYEKEE (reference sequence). The CDR3 DNA is TGTGCCAGCAGCTCGACTAGCGGGAGCTGGAATGAGCAGTTCTTC. Translated, it gives CASSSTSGSWNEQFF.

The chain couples TRBV12-3 or TRBV12-4 to TRBJ2-2, with D unclear. V lost 1 base, J lost 4 bases, and 13 bases lay in between. The CDR3 covers 16 residues. This chain's CDR3 is CASSLGVGSATGELFF. In DNA form, the CDR3 reads TGTGCCAGCAGTTTAGGAGTAGGGTCGGCCACCGGGGAGCTGTTTTTT.

The rearrangement uses TRBV28 and TRBJ1-5, with no clear D. The CDR3 spans 17 residues. V lost 6 bases and J lost 3, with 21 bases in between. Germline V gene data show CDR1 as MDHEN and CDR2 as SYDVKM. The CDR3 loop reads CASSPVWVSIDNQPQHF. CDR3 DNA: TGTGCCAGCAGCCCCGTTTGGGTCAGCATTGACAATCAGCCCCAGCATTTT.

This clonotype appeared a few times. This chain joins TRBV20-1 and TRBJ1-1; D is undetermined. The length of the CDR3 is 12 residues. Germline V CDR1 and CDR2: DFQATT, SNEGSKA (reference sequence). The CDR3 sequence is CSLVEGNTEAFF. CDR3 DNA: TGCAGCCTGGTGGAGGGGAACACTGAAGCTTTCTTT.